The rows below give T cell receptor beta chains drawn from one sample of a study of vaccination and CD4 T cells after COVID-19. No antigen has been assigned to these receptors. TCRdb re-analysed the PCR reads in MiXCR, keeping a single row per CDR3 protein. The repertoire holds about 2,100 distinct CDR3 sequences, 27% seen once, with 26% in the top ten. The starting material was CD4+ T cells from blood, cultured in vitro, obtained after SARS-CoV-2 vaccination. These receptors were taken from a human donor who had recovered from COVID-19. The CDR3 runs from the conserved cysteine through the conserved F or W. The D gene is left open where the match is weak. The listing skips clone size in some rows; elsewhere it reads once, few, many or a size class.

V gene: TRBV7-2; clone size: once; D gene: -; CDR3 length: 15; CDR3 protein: CASSLELSQNQPQHF
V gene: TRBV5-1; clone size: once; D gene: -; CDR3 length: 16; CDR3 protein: CASSLQSFPGAHGYTF
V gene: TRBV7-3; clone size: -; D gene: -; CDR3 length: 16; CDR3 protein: CASSPNGGGLGQGYTF
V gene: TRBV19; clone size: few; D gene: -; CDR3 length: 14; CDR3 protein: CASSTDGGNQPQHF
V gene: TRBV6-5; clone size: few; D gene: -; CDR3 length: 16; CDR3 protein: CASSYSFRGGGTEAFF
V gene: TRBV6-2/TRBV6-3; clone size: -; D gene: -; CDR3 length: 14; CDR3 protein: CASSYSASRNGYTF
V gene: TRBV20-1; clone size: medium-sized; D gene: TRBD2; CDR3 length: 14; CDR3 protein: CSARRSTSGYEQYF
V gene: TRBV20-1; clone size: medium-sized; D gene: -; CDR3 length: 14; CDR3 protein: CRAPAANMNTEAFF
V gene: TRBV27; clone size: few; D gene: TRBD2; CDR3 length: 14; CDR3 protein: CASSLVTSVNEQFF
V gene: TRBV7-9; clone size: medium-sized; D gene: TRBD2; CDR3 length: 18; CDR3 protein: CASSPPGLAGGTQETQYF
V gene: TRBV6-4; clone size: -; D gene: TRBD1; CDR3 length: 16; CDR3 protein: CASSLSSGQRNSPLHF
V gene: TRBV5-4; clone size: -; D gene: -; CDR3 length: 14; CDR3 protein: CASSLEQGGTPLHF
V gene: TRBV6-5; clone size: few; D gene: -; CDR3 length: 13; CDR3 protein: CASSYSDNQPQHF